This TCR beta chain was identified in a study of cytomegalovirus exposure and HLA in healthy donors. Across the whole study: A preliminary data release comprised around 85 million unique TCRs obtained from HLA-typed donors.

With 60 Vbeta and 13 Jbeta primers, the PCR was carried out. Assay used: immunoSEQ multiplex PCR; TCRdb lists only in-frame clones, some missing. The table lists approximately 180,000 clones, roughly four fifths of them singletons. Germline CDR1 reads SGHRS; CDR2 reads YFSETQ. Trimming cost V 5 bases and J 3 bases, with 5 bases left between them. CDR3 size: 11 residues. The chain combines TRBV5-1 with TRBJ1-1; D not resolved. Sequenced material: PBMCs. The source is a girl between 5 and 17 years old in good health and CMV-seropositive. Here the CDR3 DNA reads TGCGCCAGCAGATCAGACACTGAAGCTTTCTTT. This translates into CASRSDTEAFF.